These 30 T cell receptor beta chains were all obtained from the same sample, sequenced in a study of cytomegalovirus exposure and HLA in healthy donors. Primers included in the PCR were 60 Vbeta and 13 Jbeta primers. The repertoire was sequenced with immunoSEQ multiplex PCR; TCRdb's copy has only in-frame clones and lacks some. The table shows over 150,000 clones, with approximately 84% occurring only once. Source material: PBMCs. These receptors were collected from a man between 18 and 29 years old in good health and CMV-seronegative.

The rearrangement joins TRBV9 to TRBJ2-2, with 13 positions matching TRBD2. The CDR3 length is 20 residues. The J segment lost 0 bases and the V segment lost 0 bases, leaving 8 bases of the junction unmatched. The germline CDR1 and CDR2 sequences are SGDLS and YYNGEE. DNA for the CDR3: TGTGCCAGCAGCGTAGCTACCGGGACTAGCGGGGCCGCGAACACCGGGGAGCTGTTTTTT. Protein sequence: CASSVATGTSGAANTGELFF.

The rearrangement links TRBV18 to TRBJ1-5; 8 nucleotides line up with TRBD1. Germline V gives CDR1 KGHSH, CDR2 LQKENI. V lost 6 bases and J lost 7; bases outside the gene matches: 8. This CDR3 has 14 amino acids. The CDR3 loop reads CASSPQDRDQPQHF. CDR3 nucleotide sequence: TGTGCCAGCTCCCCCCAGGACAGGGACCAGCCCCAGCATTTT.

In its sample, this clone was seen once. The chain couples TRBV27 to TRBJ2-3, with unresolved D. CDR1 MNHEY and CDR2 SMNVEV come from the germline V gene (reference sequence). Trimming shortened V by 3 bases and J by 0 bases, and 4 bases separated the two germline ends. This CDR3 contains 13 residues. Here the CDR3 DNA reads TGTGCCAGCAGTTTGGCTAGCACAGATACGCAGTATTTT. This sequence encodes CASSLASTDTQYF.

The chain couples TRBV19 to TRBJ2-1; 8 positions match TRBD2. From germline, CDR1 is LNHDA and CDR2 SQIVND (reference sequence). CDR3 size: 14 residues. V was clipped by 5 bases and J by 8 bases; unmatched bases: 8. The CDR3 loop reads CASSFRRGEDEQFF. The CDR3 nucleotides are TGTGCCAGTAGTTTTCGGCGGGGGGAGGATGAGCAGTTCTTC.

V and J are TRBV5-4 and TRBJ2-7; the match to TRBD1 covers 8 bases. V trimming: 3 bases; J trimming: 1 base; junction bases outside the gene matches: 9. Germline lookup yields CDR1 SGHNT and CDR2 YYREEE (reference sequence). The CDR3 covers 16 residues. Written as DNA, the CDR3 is TGTGCCAGCAGCTCGAGCCGGGACAGGTCTTCCTACGAGCAGTACTTC. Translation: CASSSSRDRSSYEQYF.

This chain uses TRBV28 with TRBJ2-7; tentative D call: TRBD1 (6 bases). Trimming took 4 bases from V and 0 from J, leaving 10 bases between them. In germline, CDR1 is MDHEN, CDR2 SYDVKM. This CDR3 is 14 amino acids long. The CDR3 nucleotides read TGTGCCAGCAGTTCTCGACAGGCCTCCTACGAGCAGTACTTC. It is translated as CASSSRQASYEQYF.

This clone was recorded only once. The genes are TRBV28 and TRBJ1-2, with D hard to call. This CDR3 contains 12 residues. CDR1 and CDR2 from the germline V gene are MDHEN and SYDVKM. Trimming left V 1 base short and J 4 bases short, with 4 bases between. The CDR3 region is CASSLYRYGYTF. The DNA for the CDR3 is TGTGCCAGCAGTTTATATCGCTATGGCTACACCTTC.

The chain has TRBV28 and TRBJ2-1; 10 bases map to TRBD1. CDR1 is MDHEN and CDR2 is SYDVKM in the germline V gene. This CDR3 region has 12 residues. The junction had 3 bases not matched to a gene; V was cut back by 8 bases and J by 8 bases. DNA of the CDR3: TGTGCCAGCGACAGGGGGCCGGATGAGCAGTTCTTC. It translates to CASDRGPDEQFF.

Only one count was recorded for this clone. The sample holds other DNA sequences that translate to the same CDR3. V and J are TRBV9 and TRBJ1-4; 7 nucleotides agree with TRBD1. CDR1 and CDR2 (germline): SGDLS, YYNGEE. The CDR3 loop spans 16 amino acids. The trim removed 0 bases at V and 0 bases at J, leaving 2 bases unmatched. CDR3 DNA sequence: TGTGCCAGCAGCGTAGCAGGGGGTTCAACTAATGAAAAACTGTTTTTT. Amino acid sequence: CASSVAGGSTNEKLFF.

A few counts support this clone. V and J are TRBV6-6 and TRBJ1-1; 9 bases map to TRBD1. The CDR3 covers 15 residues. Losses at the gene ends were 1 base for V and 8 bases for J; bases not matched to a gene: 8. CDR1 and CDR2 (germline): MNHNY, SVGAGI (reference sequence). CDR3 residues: CASSYFWDRVPEAFF. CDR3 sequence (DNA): TGTGCCAGCAGTTACTTTTGGGACAGGGTACCCGAAGCTTTCTTT.

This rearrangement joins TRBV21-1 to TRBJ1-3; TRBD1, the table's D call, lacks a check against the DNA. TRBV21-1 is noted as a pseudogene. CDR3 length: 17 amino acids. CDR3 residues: CASSKDGRYNSGNTIYF. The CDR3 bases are TGTGCCAGCAGCAAAGATGGCAGATATAACTCTGGAAACACCATATATTTT.

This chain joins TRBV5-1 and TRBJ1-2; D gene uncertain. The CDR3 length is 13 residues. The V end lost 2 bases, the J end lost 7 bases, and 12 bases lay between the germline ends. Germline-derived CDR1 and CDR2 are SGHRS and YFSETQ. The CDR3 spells CASSLGAGSGYTF. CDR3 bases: TGCGCCAGCAGCTTAGGAGCTGGGAGTGGCTACACCTTC.

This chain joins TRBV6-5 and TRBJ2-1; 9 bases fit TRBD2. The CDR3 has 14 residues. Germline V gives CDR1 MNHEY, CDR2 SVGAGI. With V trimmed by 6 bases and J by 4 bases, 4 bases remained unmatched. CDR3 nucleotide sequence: TGTGCCAGCAGGCGACTAGCGGTATACAATGAGCAGTTCTTC. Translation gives CASRRLAVYNEQFF.

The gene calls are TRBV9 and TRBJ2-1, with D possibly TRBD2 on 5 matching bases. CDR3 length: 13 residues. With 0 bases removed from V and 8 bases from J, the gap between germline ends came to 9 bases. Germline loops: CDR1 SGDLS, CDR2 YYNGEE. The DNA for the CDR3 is TGTGCCAGCAGCGTAGGGAAGGGAGATGAGCAGTTCTTC. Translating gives CASSVGKGDEQFF.

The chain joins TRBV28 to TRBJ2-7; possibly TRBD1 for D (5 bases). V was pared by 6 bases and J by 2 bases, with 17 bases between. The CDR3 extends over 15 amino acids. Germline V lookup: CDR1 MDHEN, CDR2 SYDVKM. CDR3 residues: CASSLQGSLTYEQYF. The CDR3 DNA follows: TGTGCCAGCAGCCTCCAGGGATCACTAACCTACGAGCAGTACTTC.

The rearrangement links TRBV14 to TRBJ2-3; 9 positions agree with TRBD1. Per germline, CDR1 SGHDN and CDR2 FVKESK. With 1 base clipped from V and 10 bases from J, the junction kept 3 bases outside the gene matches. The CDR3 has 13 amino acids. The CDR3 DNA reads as TGTGCCAGCAGCCAAGGACGGACAGGGGCGCAGTATTTT. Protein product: CASSQGRTGAQYF.

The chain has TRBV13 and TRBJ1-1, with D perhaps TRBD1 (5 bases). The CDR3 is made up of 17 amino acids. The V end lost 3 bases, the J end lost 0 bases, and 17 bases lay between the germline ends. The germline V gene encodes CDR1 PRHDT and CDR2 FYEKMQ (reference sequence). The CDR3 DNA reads TGTGCCAGCAGCTTCCAGGGCGGCCGGCTAATGAACACTGAAGCTTTCTTT. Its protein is CASSFQGGRLMNTEAFF.

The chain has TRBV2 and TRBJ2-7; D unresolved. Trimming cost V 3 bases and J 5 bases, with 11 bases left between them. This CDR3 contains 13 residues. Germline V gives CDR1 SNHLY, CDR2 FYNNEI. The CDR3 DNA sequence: TGTGCCAGCAGTGATCGACAAGGTGACGAGCAGTACTTC. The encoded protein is CASSDRQGDEQYF.

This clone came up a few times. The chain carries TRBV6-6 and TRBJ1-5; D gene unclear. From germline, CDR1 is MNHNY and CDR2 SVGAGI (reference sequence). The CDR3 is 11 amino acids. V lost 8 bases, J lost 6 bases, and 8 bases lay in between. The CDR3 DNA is TGTGCCAGCGGCCCCTTTCAGCCCCAGCATTTT. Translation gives CASGPFQPQHF.

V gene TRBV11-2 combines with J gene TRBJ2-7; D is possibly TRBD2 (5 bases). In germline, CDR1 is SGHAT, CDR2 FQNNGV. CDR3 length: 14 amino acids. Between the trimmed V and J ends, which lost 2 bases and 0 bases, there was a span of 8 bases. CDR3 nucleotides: TGTGCCAGCAGCTTATCGGGGAGCTCCTACGAGCAGTACTTC. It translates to CASSLSGSSYEQYF.

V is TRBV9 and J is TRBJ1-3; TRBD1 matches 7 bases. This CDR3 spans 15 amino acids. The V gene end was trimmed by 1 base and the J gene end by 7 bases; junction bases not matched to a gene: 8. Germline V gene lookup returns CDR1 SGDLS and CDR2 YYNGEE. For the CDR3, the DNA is TGTGCCAGCAGCGTAACCCCGGGACAGAGGAACACCATATATTTT. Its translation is CASSVTPGQRNTIYF.

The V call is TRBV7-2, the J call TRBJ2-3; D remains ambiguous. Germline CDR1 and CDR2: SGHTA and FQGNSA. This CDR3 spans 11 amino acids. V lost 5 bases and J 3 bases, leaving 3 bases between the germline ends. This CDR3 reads CASSTTDTQYF. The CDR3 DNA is TGTGCCAGCAGCACAACAGATACGCAGTATTTT.

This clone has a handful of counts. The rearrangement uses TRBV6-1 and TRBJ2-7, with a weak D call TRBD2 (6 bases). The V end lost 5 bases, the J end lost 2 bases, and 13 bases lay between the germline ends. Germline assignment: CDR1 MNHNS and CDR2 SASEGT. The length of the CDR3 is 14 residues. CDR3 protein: CASSWRGRPYEQYF. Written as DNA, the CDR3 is TGTGCCAGCAGTTGGAGGGGTAGACCCTACGAGCAGTACTTC.

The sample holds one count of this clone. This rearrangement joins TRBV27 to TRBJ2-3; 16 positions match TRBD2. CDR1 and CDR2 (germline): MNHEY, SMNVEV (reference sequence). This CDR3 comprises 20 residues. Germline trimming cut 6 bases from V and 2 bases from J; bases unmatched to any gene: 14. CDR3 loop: CASSKYSGTSGRGVTDTQYF. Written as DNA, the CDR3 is TGTGCCAGCAGCAAATACTCCGGGACTAGCGGGAGGGGGGTCACAGATACGCAGTATTTT.

CDR3 DNA sequence: TGTGCCAGCAGTTTATTCACGCTAGGGGGAAGAGGAACCTATAGCAATCAGCCCCAGCATTTT. Encoded protein: CASSLFTLGGRGTYSNQPQHF. The V and J genes are TRBV28 and TRBJ1-5; tentative D call: TRBD1 (6 bases). The CDR3 loop spans 21 amino acids. Germline V gives CDR1 MDHEN, CDR2 SYDVKM. V shed 1 base and J shed 0 bases, with 25 bases lying between them.

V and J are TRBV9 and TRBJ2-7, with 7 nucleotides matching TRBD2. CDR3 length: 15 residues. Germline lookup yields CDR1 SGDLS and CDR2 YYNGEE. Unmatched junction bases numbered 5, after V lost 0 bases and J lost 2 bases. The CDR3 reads CASSVDEGTTYEQYF. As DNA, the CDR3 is TGTGCCAGCAGCGTAGATGAAGGGACTACCTACGAGCAGTACTTC.

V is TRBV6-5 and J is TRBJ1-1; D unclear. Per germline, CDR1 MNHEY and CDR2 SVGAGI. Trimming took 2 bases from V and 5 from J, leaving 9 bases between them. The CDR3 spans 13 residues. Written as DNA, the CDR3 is TGTGCCAGCAGTTACGATAGTATAACTGAAGCTTTCTTT. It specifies CASSYDSITEAFF.

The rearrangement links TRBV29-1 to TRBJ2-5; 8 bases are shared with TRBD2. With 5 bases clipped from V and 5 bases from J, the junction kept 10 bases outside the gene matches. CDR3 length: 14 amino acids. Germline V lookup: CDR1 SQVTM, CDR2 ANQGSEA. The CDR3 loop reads CSVTGGANRETQYF. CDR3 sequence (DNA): TGCAGCGTTACCGGGGGGGCGAACCGCGAGACCCAGTACTTC.

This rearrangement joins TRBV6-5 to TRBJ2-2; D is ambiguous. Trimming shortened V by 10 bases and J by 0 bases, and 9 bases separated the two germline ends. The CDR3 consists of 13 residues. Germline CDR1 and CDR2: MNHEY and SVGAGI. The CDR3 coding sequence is TGTGCCACCGTACACGCGAACACCGGGGAGCTGTTTTTT. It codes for CATVHANTGELFF.

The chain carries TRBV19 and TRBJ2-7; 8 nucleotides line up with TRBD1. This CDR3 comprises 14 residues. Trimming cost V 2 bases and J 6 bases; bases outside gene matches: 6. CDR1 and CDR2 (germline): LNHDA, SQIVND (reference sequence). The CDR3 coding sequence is TGTGCCAGTAGTATATACAGGGGGTCGGCCGAGCAGTACTTC. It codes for CASSIYRGSAEQYF.